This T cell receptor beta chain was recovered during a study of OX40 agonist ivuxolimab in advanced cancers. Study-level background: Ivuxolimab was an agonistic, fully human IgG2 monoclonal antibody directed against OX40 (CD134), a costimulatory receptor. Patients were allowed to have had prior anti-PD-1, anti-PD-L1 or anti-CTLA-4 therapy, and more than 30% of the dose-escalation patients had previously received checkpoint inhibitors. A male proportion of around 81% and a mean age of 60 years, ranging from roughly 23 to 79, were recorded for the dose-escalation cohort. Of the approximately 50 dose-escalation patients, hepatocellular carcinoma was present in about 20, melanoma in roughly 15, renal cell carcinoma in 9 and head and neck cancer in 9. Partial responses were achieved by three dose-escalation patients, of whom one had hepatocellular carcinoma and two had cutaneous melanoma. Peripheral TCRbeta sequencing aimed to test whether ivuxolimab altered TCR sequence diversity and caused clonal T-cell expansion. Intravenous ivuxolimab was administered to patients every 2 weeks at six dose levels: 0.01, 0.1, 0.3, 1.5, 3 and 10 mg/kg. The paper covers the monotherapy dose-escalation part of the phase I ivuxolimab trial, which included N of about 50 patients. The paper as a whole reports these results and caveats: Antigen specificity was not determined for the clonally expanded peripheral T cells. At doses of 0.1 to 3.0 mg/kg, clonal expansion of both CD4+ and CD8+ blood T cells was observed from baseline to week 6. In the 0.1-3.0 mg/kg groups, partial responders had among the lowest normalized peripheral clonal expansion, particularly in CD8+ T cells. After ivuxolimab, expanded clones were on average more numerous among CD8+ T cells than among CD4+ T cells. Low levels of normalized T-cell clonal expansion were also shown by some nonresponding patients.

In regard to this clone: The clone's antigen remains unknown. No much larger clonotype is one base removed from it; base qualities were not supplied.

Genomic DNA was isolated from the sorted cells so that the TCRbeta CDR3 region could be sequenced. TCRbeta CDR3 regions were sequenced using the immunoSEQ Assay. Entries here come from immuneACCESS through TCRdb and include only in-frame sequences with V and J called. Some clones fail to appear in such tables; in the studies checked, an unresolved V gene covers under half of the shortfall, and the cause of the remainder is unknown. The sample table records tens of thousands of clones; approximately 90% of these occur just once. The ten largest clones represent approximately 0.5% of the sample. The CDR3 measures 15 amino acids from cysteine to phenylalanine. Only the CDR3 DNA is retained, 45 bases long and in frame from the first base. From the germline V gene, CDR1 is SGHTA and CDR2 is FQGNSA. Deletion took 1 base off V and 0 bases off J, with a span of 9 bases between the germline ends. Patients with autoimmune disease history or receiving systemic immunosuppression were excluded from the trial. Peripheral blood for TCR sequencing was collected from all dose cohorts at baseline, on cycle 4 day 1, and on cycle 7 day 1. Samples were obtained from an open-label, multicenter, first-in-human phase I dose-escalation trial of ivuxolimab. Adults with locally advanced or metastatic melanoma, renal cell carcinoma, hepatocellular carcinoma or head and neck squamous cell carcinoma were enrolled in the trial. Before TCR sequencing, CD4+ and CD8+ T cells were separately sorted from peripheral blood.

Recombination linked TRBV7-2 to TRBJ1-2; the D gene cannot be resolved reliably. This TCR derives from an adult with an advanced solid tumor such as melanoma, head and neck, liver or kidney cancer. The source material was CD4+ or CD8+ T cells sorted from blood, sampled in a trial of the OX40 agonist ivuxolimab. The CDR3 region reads CASSLGRVANYGYTF. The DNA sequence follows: TGTGCCAGCAGCTTAGGACGGGTAGCTAACTATGGCTACACCTTC.